The clone carrying this T cell receptor (beta chain) was seen a few times. Antigen unknown. Per germline, CDR1 MNHEY and CDR2 SMNVEV (reference sequence). The CDR3 covers 15 residues. V was pared by 7 bases and J by 1 base, with 6 bases of the junction left unmatched. The data are from a study of T cells in localized non-small cell lung cancer. Study outcomes and limitations: Uninvolved adjacent lung, not tumor, had the highest T cell clonality.

Data came from immunoSEQ multiplex PCR; TCRdb stores just in-frame clones and leaves some out. Found here are 90,000 to 95,000 clones, about nine tenths of them singletons; the top ten hold around 16%. The sample in question was peripheral blood, obtained before any cancer treatment. The gene calls are TRBV27 and TRBJ1-5; TRBD1 matches at 8 bases. The receptor's source is a man aged 35 to 70 with stage I squamous cell lung carcinoma. The CDR3 is CASMLDRASNQPQHF. In nucleotides, the CDR3 is TGTGCCAGCATGCTGGACAGGGCCAGCAATCAGCCCCAGCATTTT.